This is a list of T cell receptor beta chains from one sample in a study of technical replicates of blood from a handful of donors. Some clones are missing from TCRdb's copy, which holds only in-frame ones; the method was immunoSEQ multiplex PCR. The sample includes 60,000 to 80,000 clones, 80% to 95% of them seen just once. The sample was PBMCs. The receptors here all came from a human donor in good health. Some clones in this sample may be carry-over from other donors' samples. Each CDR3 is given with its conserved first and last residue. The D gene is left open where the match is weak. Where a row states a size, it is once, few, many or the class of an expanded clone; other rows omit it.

CASSNLKTQYF | TGTGCCAGCAGTAACTTAAAGACCCAGTACTTC | TRBJ2-5 | TRBV6-5 | - | -
CASSEARGLQVEQFF | TGTGCCAGCAGTGAAGCGCGGGGGCTCCAGGTGGAGCAGTTCTTC | TRBJ2-1 | TRBV2 | - | -
CASSFYGRETQYF | TGTGCCAGCAGCTTTTACGGGAGAGAGACCCAGTACTTC | TRBJ2-5 | TRBV7-2 | - | -
CASSYKGGTTSDTQYF | TGTGCCAGCAGTTACAAGGGTGGGACAACCTCCGATACGCAGTATTTT | TRBJ2-3 | TRBV27 | - | -
CASRVPSGKWIF | TGTGCCAGCAGAGTCCCTAGCGGGAAATGGATCTTC | TRBJ2-1 | TRBV6-5 | TRBD2 | -
CASSGRNSGLYNEQFF | TGTGCCAGCAGCGGGCGGAATAGCGGTCTATACAATGAGCAGTTCTTC | TRBJ2-1 | TRBV11-2 | - | -
CASSIRRDRGKQPQHF | TGTGCCAGTAGTATCCGCCGGGACAGGGGGAAACAGCCCCAGCATTTT | TRBJ1-5 | TRBV19 | TRBD1 | -
CASSQDGQFYEQYF | TGCGCCAGCAGCCAAGATGGACAGTTCTACGAGCAGTACTTC | TRBJ2-7 | TRBV4-1 | - | -
CASSQATGEAGELFF | TGTGCCAGCAGCCAGGCTACAGGGGAAGCCGGGGAGCTGTTTTTT | TRBJ2-2 | TRBV4-2 | TRBD1 | few
CASSWGLADTQYF | TGTGCCAGCAGCTGGGGACTTGCAGATACGCAGTATTTT | TRBJ2-3 | TRBV7-9 | - | once
CASSLLNRNSPLHF | TGTGCCAGCAGTTTACTTAACAGGAATTCACCCCTCCACTTT | TRBJ1-6 | TRBV28 | - | -
CASGSDRGFEKLFF | TGTGCTAGTGGTTCGGACAGGGGATTTGAAAAACTGTTTTTT | TRBJ1-4 | TRBV12-5 | TRBD1 | -
CASSLGPGNQPQHF | TGTGCCAGCAGCCTGGGGCCAGGCAATCAGCCCCAGCATTTT | TRBJ1-5 | TRBV7-9 | - | -
CASSLQGNTIYF | TGTGCCAGCAGTTTACAGGGAAACACCATATATTTT | TRBJ1-3 | TRBV2 | - | -
CASSRGGGFAYEQYF | TGTGCCAGCAGTCGGGGAGGGGGTTTTGCATACGAGCAGTACTTC | TRBJ2-7 | TRBV6-5 | - | -
CASSKTAPNTGELFF | TGTGCCAGCAGTAAGACAGCACCGAACACCGGGGAGCTGTTTTTT | TRBJ2-2 | TRBV2 | - | few
CSAGSVETQYF | TGCAGTGCTGGTAGCGTCGAGACCCAGTACTTC | TRBJ2-5 | TRBV20-1 | - | once
CASSYSIGGTGELFF | TGTGCCAGCAGTTACTCGATAGGCGGCACCGGGGAGCTGTTTTTT | TRBJ2-2 | TRBV6-6 | - | -
CASRKDSSSYNEQFF | TGTGCCAGCAGGAAGGACAGCAGCTCCTACAATGAGCAGTTCTTC | TRBJ2-1 | TRBV7-3 | - | -
CASSRGSGSYRDTQYF | TGTGCCAGCAGCCGAGGAAGCGGGAGTTATAGGGATACGCAGTATTTT | TRBJ2-3 | TRBV7-2 | TRBD2 | -
CASSGWTGGTGELFF | TGTGCCAGCAGCGGATGGACAGGGGGAACCGGGGAGCTGTTTTTT | TRBJ2-2 | TRBV7-9 | TRBD1 | -
CASSLAEGLTEAFF | TGTGCCAGCAGCTTAGCCGAGGGTCTCACTGAAGCTTTCTTT | TRBJ1-1 | TRBV13 | - | -
CASSLTGGGSPLHF | TGTGCCAGCAGCTTGACGGGGGGGGGTTCACCCCTCCACTTT | TRBJ1-6 | TRBV7-9 | - | -
CASSSRTGTNTEAFF | TGTGCCAGCAGCTCCCGGACAGGAACCAACACTGAAGCTTTCTTT | TRBJ1-1 | TRBV9 | TRBD1 | -
CASASTGGNQPQHF | TGTGCCAGCGCATCGACAGGGGGAAATCAGCCCCAGCATTTT | TRBJ1-5 | TRBV2 | TRBD1 | once
CASSLFLIAGSYNEQFF | TGTGCCAGCAGCTTGTTCCTAATAGCGGGGAGTTACAATGAGCAGTTCTTC | TRBJ2-1 | TRBV7-6 | TRBD2 | -
CAWSVQGGLSYTF | TGTGCCTGGAGTGTTCAGGGGGGTTTGAGCTACACCTTC | TRBJ1-2 | TRBV30 | TRBD1 | -
CASSRRDRDTQYF | TGTGCCAGCAGCCGTCGAGACAGAGATACGCAGTATTTT | TRBJ2-3 | TRBV5-4 | - | -
CASSLTAGFSYEQYF | TGTGCCAGCAGCTTAACAGCAGGGTTTTCCTACGAGCAGTACTTC | TRBJ2-7 | TRBV7-2 | - | -
CASSSREETQYF | TGTGCCAGCTCATCCCGGGAAGAGACCCAGTACTTC | TRBJ2-5 | TRBV18 | - | -